This TCR beta chain was observed in a study of graft-versus-host responses after intestinal transplantation. Study details: Multivisceral, liver-intestinal, or isolated intestinal grafts were transplanted into recipients. Anti-thymocyte globulin induction preceded three to four years of tacrolimus and steroid maintenance in all recipients. The study, taken as a whole, reports: GvH clones appeared in recipient marrow, some first in ileum or blood. Allografts of one patient group, those with graft-donor T cell macrochimerism, had high graft-versus-host to host-versus-graft clonal ratios.

Using immunoSEQ multiplex PCR, the repertoire was profiled, and TCRdb retains in-frame clones only, with some absent. The sample has 11,000 to 15,000 clones, approximately 38% seen once. Investigators plated approximately 200,000 CFSE-labeled responder cells together with approximately 200,000 irradiated stimulator cells labeled with violet dye. Germline V lookup: CDR1 MNHNY, CDR2 SVGAGI (reference sequence). V was pared by 2 bases and J by 6 bases, with 7 bases between. The CDR3 totals 12 residues. The clonotype comes from a human patient who received an intestinal transplant. Sequencing was performed on alloreactive CD8+ T cells from a mixed lymphocyte reaction culture, taken before intestinal transplant. The subset is: CFSE-low proliferating T cells sorted from roughly six-day pre-transplant mixed lymphocyte reaction (GvH or HvG direction). J is TRBJ1-1 and V is TRBV6-6; D possibly corresponds to TRBD1 (6 bases). The CDR3 spells CASSYQGPEAFF. As DNA, the CDR3 is TGTGCCAGCAGTTACCAGGGGCCTGAAGCTTTCTTT.